The 16 T cell receptor beta chains in this list originate from one sample, sequenced in a study of blood T cell repertoires in COVID-19. Profiling relied on immunoSEQ multiplex PCR, and the TCRdb table lists in-frame clones only, not all of them. Counted here are 300,000 to 350,000 clones, about 90% occurring once; the ten biggest clones make up more than 1%. Source material: PBMCs or T cells enriched from blood (not recorded which). These receptor sequences come from a woman aged 25 to 39 who had recovered from COVID-19.

The chain is built from TRBV9 and TRBJ1-5; D remains unclear. The CDR3 length is 15 residues. Germline lookup yields CDR1 SGDLS and CDR2 YYNGEE. The ends were cut back, 4 bases at V and 0 bases at J, with 11 bases in the middle. The DNA of the CDR3 is TGTGCCAGCAGCCGGTCCGCCCATAGCAATCAGCCCCAGCATTTT. It encodes CASSRSAHSNQPQHF.

The chain links TRBV7-9 to TRBJ1-2; D is undetermined. In germline, CDR1 is SEHNR, CDR2 FQNEAQ (reference sequence). The V end was cut by 1 base, the J end by 8 bases, with 11 bases between. CDR3 length: 13 amino acids. CDR3 sequence reads: CASSLESGYGYTF. CDR3 DNA sequence: TGTGCCAGCAGCTTAGAGTCGGGTTACGGCTACACCTTC. Full variable domain (outside the CDR3, taken from reference TRBV7-9 and TRBJ1-2): DTGVSQNPRHKITKRGQNVTFRCDPISEHNRLYWYRQTLGQGPEFLTYFQNEAQLEKSRLLSDRFSAERPKGSFSTLEIQRTEQGDSAMYLCASSLESGYGYTFGSGTRLTVV.

The chain links TRBV19 to TRBJ1-4, with D perhaps TRBD1 (5 bases). Germline V gene data show CDR1 as LNHDA and CDR2 as SQIVND (reference sequence). There are 14 residues in the CDR3. Trimming shortened V by 4 bases and J by 10 bases, and 16 bases separated the two germline ends. CDR3 protein: CASSTYGTFIKLFF. Here the CDR3 DNA reads TGTGCCAGTAGTACCTACGGGACTTTTATAAAACTGTTTTTT.

This clone came up once. V gene TRBV19 combines with J gene TRBJ2-7; TRBD1 is a possible D gene (6 bases). Germline assignment: CDR1 LNHDA and CDR2 SQIVND (reference sequence). V was cut by 1 base and J by 5 bases, with 12 bases left in between. This CDR3 region has 14 residues. The CDR3 loop is CASSIVPGEHEQYF. The DNA for the CDR3 is TGTGCCAGTAGTATAGTCCCAGGGGAACACGAGCAGTACTTC.

This clone was seen only once. This sequence joins TRBV5-1 and TRBJ1-2, with 7 bases aligning to TRBD1. With V trimmed by 4 bases and J by 1 base, 16 bases remained unmatched. The CDR3 has 18 residues. CDR1 and CDR2 (germline): SGHRS, YFSETQ. This CDR3 is CASSPRALRDSLNYGYTF. As DNA, the CDR3 is TGCGCCAGCAGCCCGAGGGCTTTACGGGACAGCCTTAACTATGGCTACACCTTC.

The chain is built from TRBV25-1 and TRBJ1-1, with D maybe TRBD1 (5 bases). The CDR3 sequence is 15 residues long. V was clipped by 1 base and J by 1 base, with 10 bases between them. The germline V gene encodes CDR1 MGHDK and CDR2 SYGVNS. This chain's CDR3 is CASSESGRANTEAFF. The CDR3 nucleotides read TGTGCCAGCAGTGAATCAGGCAGGGCGAACACTGAAGCTTTCTTT. The full variable domain, completed using reference TRBV25-1 and TRBJ1-1, is EADIYQTPRYLVIGTGKKITLECSQTMGHDKMYWYQQDPGMELHLIHYSYGVNSTEKGDLSSESTVSRIRTEHFPLTLESARPSHTSQYLCASSESGRANTEAFFGQGTRLTVV.

The chain recombines TRBV2 with TRBJ1-3; no definite D call. Germline CDR1 SNHLY, CDR2 FYNNEI. The CDR3 sequence is 14 residues long. V was shortened by 6 bases and J by 0 bases, with 9 bases between the two germline ends. Here the CDR3 reads CASRTESSGNTIYF. For the CDR3, the DNA is TGTGCCAGCAGAACGGAGAGCTCTGGAAACACCATATATTTT.

In this sample, this clone turned up once. The chain is built from TRBV6-1 and TRBJ1-6, with D possibly being TRBD1 (6 bases). Between the trimmed V and J ends, which lost 1 base and 15 bases, there was a span of 22 bases. Germline V gene lookup returns CDR1 MNHNS and CDR2 SASEGT. The CDR3 runs to 16 residues. CDR3 sequence reads: CASSEVATRGFFFLHF. The CDR3 DNA follows: TGTGCCAGCAGTGAAGTGGCTACCAGGGGATTTTTTTTCCTCCACTTT.

This clone was picked up one time. The CDR3 spells CASSERQVRQPQHF. The CDR3 region has the DNA TGTGCCAGCAGTGAAAGACAGGTCCGCCAGCCCCAGCATTTT. The V gene is TRBV2, the J gene TRBJ1-5, with D tentatively TRBD1 (6 bases). Germline V gene sequence: CDR1 SNHLY, CDR2 FYNNEI. The CDR3 covers 14 residues. Trimming removed 2 bases from V and 7 bases from J, with 12 bases in between.

The chain joins TRBV6-5 to TRBJ1-2; 7 positions agree with TRBD1. Trimming removed 0 bases from V and 5 bases from J; junction bases left unmatched: 6. This CDR3 spans 15 amino acids. Germline V lookup: CDR1 MNHEY, CDR2 SVGAGI. The CDR3 is CASSYSGGYPYGYTF. The CDR3 DNA reads TGTGCCAGCAGTTACTCAGGGGGCTACCCATATGGCTACACCTTC.

The DNA for the CDR3 is TGTGCCAGCAGCACCGGGGGTGGAGGGAGGTACGAGCAGTACTTC. Translating it yields CASSTGGGGRYEQYF. The V gene is TRBV9, the J gene TRBJ2-7; possible D gene TRBD2, 6 bases. With 4 bases removed from V and 4 bases from J, the gap between germline ends came to 18 bases. The CDR3 covers 15 residues. CDR1 SGDLS and CDR2 YYNGEE come from the germline V gene.

The gene calls are TRBV28 and TRBJ2-7, with unresolved D. Germline V gene data show CDR1 as MDHEN and CDR2 as SYDVKM. V dropped 6 bases and J dropped 0 bases, with 6 bases sitting between them. The CDR3 sequence is 12 residues long. The CDR3 spells CASRAGSYEQYF. The CDR3 DNA reads as TGTGCCAGCAGGGCAGGCTCCTACGAGCAGTACTTC. The variable domain in full, with the rest retrieved from reference TRBV28 and TRBJ2-7, is DVKVTQSSRYLVKRTGEKVFLECVQDMDHENMFWYRQDPGLGLRLIYFSYDVKMKEKGDIPEGYSVSREKKERFSLILESASTNQTSMYLCASRAGSYEQYFGPGTRLTVT.

The chain links TRBV6-5 to TRBJ1-5; 9 nucleotides align to TRBD1. After removal of 8 bases from V and 4 bases from J, the junction contained 6 bases not matched to a gene. The CDR3 loop spans 14 amino acids. The germline CDR1 and CDR2 sequences are MNHEY and SVGAGI. CDR3 DNA: TGTGCCAGCGTCACAGGGGGCAGTAATCAGCCCCAGCATTTT. It yields the protein CASVTGGSNQPQHF.

The V call is TRBV11-3, the J call TRBJ1-6; the match to TRBD1 covers 12 bases. This CDR3 region has 18 residues. From germline, CDR1 is SGHNT and CDR2 YENEEA. The J segment lost 8 bases and the V segment lost 4 bases, leaving 12 bases of the junction unmatched. CDR3 DNA: TGTGCCAGCAGCTGGGGGGACAGGGGGCTAGGAACGTATTCACCCCTCCACTTT. Protein sequence: CASSWGDRGLGTYSPLHF.

The chain links TRBV12-3 or TRBV12-4 to TRBJ2-7; TRBD1 matches 7 bases. V gave up 3 bases and J gave up 5 bases; unmatched junction bases: 4. The CDR3 extends over 13 amino acids. The DNA of the CDR3 is TGTGCCAGCAGTTTTTACAGGGGTAACGAGCAGTACTTC. This codes for CASSFYRGNEQYF.

The chain links TRBV19 to TRBJ2-1, with 9 bases identical to TRBD1. V shed 4 bases, J shed 6 bases, and the junction held 4 bases outside the gene matches. The CDR3 length is 14 residues. Germline lookup yields CDR1 LNHDA and CDR2 SQIVND (reference sequence). CDR3 sequence: CASSTGQGVNEQFF. For the CDR3, the DNA is TGTGCCAGTAGTACGGGACAGGGAGTCAATGAGCAGTTCTTC.